What follows are 29 T cell receptor beta chains derived from one specimen sequenced in a study of blood T cell repertoires in COVID-19. TCRdb's table, derived via immunoSEQ multiplex PCR, lists solely in-frame clones and lacks some. The sample has 170,000 or so clones; 88% are singletons. The sequenced material came from PBMCs or T cells enriched from blood (not recorded which). These receptors came from a woman under 30 who had recovered from COVID-19.

This clone was detected only once. The rearrangement joins TRBV9 to TRBJ2-7; 7 bases fit TRBD2. This CDR3 is built from 15 residues. From germline, CDR1 is SGDLS and CDR2 YYNGEE. After removal of 2 bases from V and 0 bases from J, the junction contained 5 bases not matched to a gene. The CDR3 is CASSVSGGSSYEQYF. The CDR3 DNA reads as TGTGCCAGCAGCGTTTCGGGCGGGAGCTCCTACGAGCAGTACTTC.

The V gene is TRBV5-1, the J gene TRBJ1-1; D ambiguous. The CDR3 has 13 residues. Germline values: CDR1 SGHRS, CDR2 YFSETQ. Deletions cut 2 bases from V and 2 bases from J, with 7 bases between. CDR3 sequence (DNA): TGCGCCAGCAGCTTACATCGAAACACTGAAGCTTTCTTT. Translating gives CASSLHRNTEAFF.

The gene calls are TRBV6-5 and TRBJ2-3, with no clear D. V dropped 0 bases and J dropped 6 bases, with 7 bases sitting between them. Germline CDR1 MNHEY, CDR2 SVGAGI. The CDR3 spans 13 residues. The CDR3 region has the DNA TGTGCCAGCAGTTACTCGTGGCTGGATACGCAGTATTTT. It yields the protein CASSYSWLDTQYF.

The chain is built from TRBV7-8 and TRBJ1-2; TRBD1 agrees at 10 bases. The length of the CDR3 is 13 residues. Unmatched junction bases numbered 4, after V lost 3 bases and J lost 9 bases. Looked up from germline, CDR1 is SGHVS and CDR2 is FQNEAQ. CDR3 in DNA: TGTGCCAGCAGCTTTGGGACAGGGGTTCGCTACACCTTC. This sequence encodes CASSFGTGVRYTF.

In its sample, this clone was seen once. The chain combines TRBV4-3 with TRBJ1-2; TRBD1 is a possible D gene (6 bases). The CDR3 runs to 15 residues. The germline V and J ends were trimmed by 1 base and 4 bases, with 13 bases remaining between them. The germline CDR1 and CDR2 sequences are LGHNA and YSLEER. This CDR3 is CASSQGLTGSYGYTF. In DNA, the CDR3 is TGCGCCAGCAGCCAAGGATTGACAGGCTCCTATGGCTACACCTTC.

The genes are TRBV7-9 and TRBJ2-7, with 9 bases that match TRBD1. The CDR3 extends over 14 amino acids. Germline V gives CDR1 SEHNR, CDR2 FQNEAQ (reference sequence). V dropped 10 bases and J dropped 5; count of bases not matched to a gene: 12. The DNA for the CDR3 is TGTGCCACCGTCCCCGGGGACAGGGTGGACGAGCAGTACTTC. Its protein product is CATVPGDRVDEQYF.

The chain links TRBV19 to TRBJ2-1, with D possibly TRBD1 on 6 matching bases. This CDR3 comprises 11 residues. Trimming left V 3 bases short and J 10 bases short, with 7 bases between. Germline CDR1 reads LNHDA; CDR2 reads SQIVND (reference sequence). The CDR3 DNA reads as TGTGCCAGTAGTATTGGGACAGAGCAGTTCTTC. Encoded protein: CASSIGTEQFF.

The chain couples TRBV2 to TRBJ1-1; D call uncertain. The CDR3 is 13 residues long. The V end lost 4 bases, the J end lost 4 bases, and 10 bases lay between the germline ends. Per germline, CDR1 SNHLY and CDR2 FYNNEI. The CDR3 protein is CASSGGFGTEAFF. CDR3 DNA sequence: TGTGCCAGCAGTGGCGGTTTCGGCACTGAAGCTTTCTTT.

The chain recombines TRBV29-1 with TRBJ1-2; D unclear. The CDR3 runs to 13 residues. Trimming pared 3 bases from V and 6 bases from J, leaving 14 bases between. Germline CDR1 and CDR2: SQVTM and ANQGSEA. The CDR3 here is CSVDKKWPHGYTF. CDR3 nucleotide sequence: TGCAGCGTTGACAAAAAATGGCCCCATGGCTACACCTTC.

CDR3 sequence (DNA): TGTGCCAGCAGCAACACGGGAGCAAGCATCTATGAGCAGTTCTTC. Translated: CASSNTGASIYEQFF. The chain uses TRBV28 and TRBJ2-1; D is perhaps TRBD2 (6 bases). CDR1 MDHEN and CDR2 SYDVKM come from the germline V gene. There are 15 residues in the CDR3. With 6 bases removed from V and 8 bases from J, the gap between germline ends came to 20 bases.

The J gene is TRBJ2-2, the V gene TRBV19; no clear D. Per the germline V gene, CDR1 is LNHDA and CDR2 is SQIVND (reference sequence). The CDR3 runs 14 residues. Trimming took 5 bases from V and 1 from J, leaving 8 bases between them. CDR3: CASSERLNTGELFF. The DNA of the CDR3 is TGTGCCAGTAGTGAGAGACTGAACACCGGGGAGCTGTTTTTT.

The chain uses TRBV19 and TRBJ1-5, with D tentatively TRBD1 (5 bases). Germline lookup yields CDR1 LNHDA and CDR2 SQIVND (reference sequence). The CDR3 spans 16 residues. V was pared by 2 bases and J by 9 bases, with 20 bases between. The CDR3 DNA reads TGTGCCAGTAGTATAACCGGGGGGGGTTTGGATCCGCCCCAGCATTTT. This codes for CASSITGGGLDPPQHF.

The chain combines TRBV5-6 with TRBJ2-3, with TRBD2 identical over 13 bases. The junction had 6 bases not matched to a gene; V was cut back by 4 bases and J by 4 bases. The germline CDR1 and CDR2 sequences are SGHDT and YYEEEE. This CDR3 is 16 amino acids long. Here the CDR3 reads CASSQRLAGGADTQYF. The CDR3 DNA reads TGTGCCAGCAGCCAGAGACTAGCGGGAGGCGCAGATACGCAGTATTTT.

For the CDR3, the DNA is TGTGCCAGCAGTGACTTCGCGACTAGCGGGAGGCCCGGGGAGCTGTTTTTT. This gives the protein CASSDFATSGRPGELFF. The chain carries TRBV6-4 and TRBJ2-2; 13 bases agree with TRBD2. Germline V gene lookup returns CDR1 MRHNA and CDR2 SNTAGT. V was clipped by 1 base and J by 6 bases; unmatched bases: 5. The CDR3 is 17 amino acids.

This clone has a handful of counts. The chain joins TRBV7-3 to TRBJ2-7, with D tentatively TRBD2 (6 bases). Germline CDR1 reads SGHTA; CDR2 reads FQGTGA. The CDR3 has 15 residues. The ends were cut back, 6 bases at V and 4 bases at J, with 19 bases in the middle. The CDR3 nucleotides read TGTGCCAGCAGAAGGGGTTACGGGAGTCGGTACGAGCAGTACTTC. Translated, it gives CASRRGYGSRYEQYF.

The V call is TRBV24-1, the J call TRBJ2-7; tentatively, D is TRBD2 (6 bases). The CDR3 spans 14 residues. V lost 4 bases to trimming and J lost 0 bases, with 9 bases between them. Germline CDR1 reads KGHDR; CDR2 reads SFDVKD. As DNA, the CDR3 is TGTGCCACCAGTGAGACCGGGAGCTCCTACGAGCAGTACTTC. Protein sequence: CATSETGSSYEQYF.

This chain uses TRBV12-3 or TRBV12-4 with TRBJ2-1, with 7 bases matching TRBD2. The V segment lost 5 bases and the J segment 13 bases; nucleotides outside the gene matches: 8. This CDR3 contains 12 residues. The CDR3 DNA is TGTGCCAGCAGTCCCGGGGGGAGCGGTCAGTTCTTC. This encodes CASSPGGSGQFF.

This chain joins TRBV19 and TRBJ1-2, with D possibly being TRBD1 (6 bases). The ends were cut back, 0 bases at V and 2 bases at J, with 10 bases in the middle. The CDR3 is made up of 15 amino acids. Germline CDR1 LNHDA, CDR2 SQIVND (reference sequence). Here the CDR3 reads CASSIETGWNYGYTF. DNA for the CDR3: TGTGCCAGTAGTATAGAAACAGGGTGGAACTATGGCTACACCTTC.

The chain uses TRBV6-2 or TRBV6-3 and TRBJ1-1; D unclear. This CDR3 region has 13 residues. Trimming took 3 bases from V and 4 from J, leaving 9 bases between them. Germline V gene sequence: CDR1 MNHEY, CDR2 SVGEGT. CDR3 sequence (DNA): TGTGCCAGCAGTTATGGGCAAAGCACTGAAGCTTTCTTT. It codes for CASSYGQSTEAFF.

DNA of the CDR3: TGTGCCACCAGCAGAGATGACAGGGGGCATCAGCCCCAGCATTTT. This gives the protein CATSRDDRGHQPQHF. The chain recombines TRBV15 with TRBJ1-5; TRBD1 matches 10 bases. The CDR3 is 15 amino acids. Germline V gives CDR1 LNHNV, CDR2 YYDKDF (reference sequence). The V and J ends lost 0 bases and 5 bases, in that order; junction bases with no gene match: 1.

This sequence joins TRBV28 and TRBJ1-5; a possible D gene is TRBD1 (5 bases). CDR1 and CDR2 (germline): MDHEN, SYDVKM. The V and J ends lost 4 bases and 0 bases respectively, with 16 bases between them. The CDR3 extends over 17 amino acids. The CDR3 loop is CASSSIRDSYSNQPQHF. The CDR3 DNA sequence: TGTGCCAGCAGTTCCATACGAGACAGCTATAGCAATCAGCCCCAGCATTTT.

This clone was found a few times. J is TRBJ1-3 and V is TRBV4-3, with D maybe TRBD1 (5 bases). The CDR3 consists of 15 residues. V was cut by 0 bases and J by 4 bases, with 10 bases left in between. Germline-derived CDR1 and CDR2 are LGHNA and YSLEER. Here the CDR3 DNA reads TGCGCCAGCAGCCAAGACTGGGGCTACGGAAACACCATATATTTT. It specifies CASSQDWGYGNTIYF.

This clone occurred a few times. The rearrangement links TRBV30 to TRBJ1-2; 7 nucleotides agree with TRBD1. The CDR3 covers 13 residues. V lost 0 bases, J lost 5 bases, and 3 bases stayed unmatched. Germline lookup yields CDR1 GTSNPN and CDR2 SVGIG (reference sequence). The CDR3 reads CAWSVMTGYGYTF. Here the CDR3 DNA reads TGTGCCTGGAGTGTAATGACAGGGTATGGCTACACCTTC. Using reference TRBV30 and TRBJ1-2 for the parts outside the CDR3, the full variable domain is SQTIHQWPATLVQPVGSPLSLECTVEGTSNPNLYWYRQAAGRGLQLLFYSVGIGQISSEVPQNLSASRPQDRQFILSSKKLLLSDSGFYLCAWSVMTGYGYTFGSGTRLTVV.

The chain joins TRBV7-3 to TRBJ2-1, with 8 bases lining up with TRBD2. The V segment lost 5 bases and the J segment 8 bases; nucleotides outside the gene matches: 14. The CDR3 covers 16 residues. Germline loops: CDR1 SGHTA, CDR2 FQGTGA. The CDR3 sequence is CASSPGPGGPVYEQFF. The CDR3 coding sequence is TGTGCCAGCAGCCCCGGACCGGGAGGGCCAGTTTATGAGCAGTTCTTC.

This clone was seen a single time. The chain is built from TRBV6-5 and TRBJ1-1, with no clear D. V lost 2 bases, J lost 1 base, and 5 bases lay in between. Germline V gene lookup returns CDR1 MNHEY and CDR2 SVGAGI. The CDR3 length is 13 residues. The CDR3 loop reads CASSYGGNTEAFF. The CDR3 coding sequence is TGTGCCAGCAGTTACGGAGGGAACACTGAAGCTTTCTTT.

The J gene is TRBJ2-3, the V gene TRBV6-5, with a weak D call TRBD2 (5 bases). Looked up from germline, CDR1 is MNHEY and CDR2 is SVGAGI. Trimming stripped 2 bases from V and 2 bases from J, with 11 bases between. The CDR3 has 15 residues. CDR3 in DNA: TGTGCCAGCAGTTACGAGCGGACGGACACAGATACGCAGTATTTT. This codes for CASSYERTDTDTQYF.

The gene calls are TRBV6-5 and TRBJ1-6; 9 positions agree with TRBD1. The germline gives CDR1 MNHEY, CDR2 SVGAGI. The ends lost 6 bases at V and 8 bases at J; junction bases unmatched: 5. The CDR3 runs to 14 residues. For the CDR3, the DNA is TGTGCCAGCAGGTGGGGACAGGGAGATTCACCCCTCCACTTT. This codes for CASRWGQGDSPLHF.

The chain has TRBV9 and TRBJ2-5; D uncertain. V was cut by 1 base and J by 1 base, with 8 bases left in between. Germline CDR1 is SGDLS and CDR2 is YYNGEE. CDR3 length equals 14 residues. CDR3 nucleotide sequence: TGTGCCAGCAGCGTACAGGTGTCCCAAGAGACCCAGTACTTC. Amino acids: CASSVQVSQETQYF.

This clone was seen only once. The chain couples TRBV30 to TRBJ2-7; 8 nucleotides match TRBD2. The CDR3 is made up of 14 amino acids. Trimming removed 0 bases from V and 7 bases from J; junction bases left unmatched: 8. Germline V lookup: CDR1 GTSNPN, CDR2 SVGIG (reference sequence). CDR3 sequence (DNA): TGTGCCTGGAGTGTAGCGGGAGCGCCAAGGGAGCAGTACTTC. It translates to CAWSVAGAPREQYF.